This TCR beta chain derives from a study of early T cells in non-severe SARS-CoV-2 infection. Study overall: Sequenced material consisted of bulk RNA (from unsorted whole blood), and chains were unpaired. Study-wide results and limits: VDJdb matching, biased toward anti-spike CD8 responses, missed private and CD4 specificities.

This clonotype showed up many times. Its matching antigen is unknown. Unique molecular identifiers were added to individual cDNA molecules. A single record per CDR3 protein comes from TCRdb applying MiXCR to the 5' RACE reads. The sample holds 98,000 or so distinct CDR3 sequences, approximately 11% seen once. The sequence derives from an adult who was a healthcare worker with PCR-confirmed SARS-CoV-2 infection or an uninfected control (not recorded which). The sequenced material came from whole blood.

CDR3 in amino acids: CASSRSSSTDTQYF. The CDR3 DNA reads TGCGCCAGCAGTCGCTCTTCTAGCACAGATACGCAGTATTTT. This chain joins TRBV4-1 and TRBJ2-3; D gene unclear. The CDR3 contains 14 residues. Germline V gene data show CDR1 as MGHRA and CDR2 as YSYEKL. The V and J ends lost 6 bases and 0 bases respectively, with 10 bases between them.